Following are 12 T cell receptor beta chains from one sample sequenced in a study of beta chain features in type 1 diabetes. Expressed TCRB transcripts were sequenced, since all the RNA that had been isolated was reverse transcribed. Using immunoSEQ multiplex PCR, the repertoire was profiled, and TCRdb retains in-frame clones only, with some absent. The data hold some 330,000 clones, with roughly 13% observed a single time. Which antigens these TCRs recognize remains unknown. General study points: People with Type 1 diabetes carried modestly yet significantly shorter TCRB CDR3s in all four CD4+ subsets.

The sequenced sample consisted of naive CD4+ T cells from blood. The receptors were gathered from a young woman with type 1 diabetes.

The V gene is TRBV11-2, the J gene TRBJ1-2, with D possibly matching TRBD1 (6 bases). There are 14 residues in the CDR3. V gave up 5 bases and J gave up 8 bases, with 18 bases separating them. CDR1 and CDR2 (germline): SGHAT, FQNNGV. The CDR3 bases are TGTGCCAGCAGCCCCGCGACAGGAGCCATCGGCTACACCTTC. Translating gives CASSPATGAIGYTF.

The chain uses TRBV4-1 and TRBJ2-1; TRBD2 agrees at 7 bases. The CDR3 extends over 16 amino acids. Germline trimming cut 3 bases from V and 11 bases from J; bases unmatched to any gene: 16. The germline V gene has CDR1 MGHRA and CDR2 YSYEKL. The CDR3 sequence: CASSQGRVAGRGKQFF. The CDR3, as DNA: TGCGCCAGCAGCCAGGGTCGAGTAGCGGGCCGAGGCAAGCAGTTCTTC.

This clone was counted only a few times. The rearrangement uses TRBV9 and TRBJ1-2, with 8 positions matching TRBD1. The V segment lost 4 bases and the J segment 4 bases; nucleotides outside the gene matches: 9. This CDR3 is 15 amino acids long. CDR1 and CDR2 from the germline V gene are SGDLS and YYNGEE. The CDR3 nucleotides read TGTGCCAGCAGCACCTCGACAGGGGCGGTCTATGGCTACACCTTC. Its translation is CASSTSTGAVYGYTF.

CDR3 in DNA: TGTGCCAGCTCACCGCCCGGGACAGTGGGACAGCCCCAGCATTTT. It codes for CASSPPGTVGQPQHF. The chain couples TRBV18 to TRBJ1-5; 7 bases are shared with TRBD1. The CDR3 is made up of 15 amino acids. CDR1 is KGHSH and CDR2 is LQKENI in the germline V gene. V lost 3 bases and J lost 7; bases outside the gene matches: 9.

This chain joins TRBV29-1 and TRBJ2-1, with TRBD1 identical over 7 bases. Germline values: CDR1 SQVTM, CDR2 ANQGSEA. This CDR3 spans 13 amino acids. V gave up 4 bases and J gave up 5 bases; unmatched junction bases: 5. Here the CDR3 DNA reads TGCAGCGTTGCGGGACAGAGAGACAATGAGCAGTTCTTC. Its translation is CSVAGQRDNEQFF.

This clone was observed a few times. This sequence joins TRBV4-2 and TRBJ2-1; 8 nucleotides agree with TRBD2. From germline, CDR1 is LGHNA and CDR2 YNFKEQ. The CDR3 has 17 residues. The trim removed 3 bases at V and 5 bases at J, leaving 12 bases unmatched. The CDR3 nucleotides are TGTGCCAGCAGCCAGGATGGGACTAGGGCGGGGAACAATGAGCAGTTCTTC. Translated: CASSQDGTRAGNNEQFF.

This clone has just a few counts. The rearrangement links TRBV21-1 to TRBJ2-3; TRBD1 is the table's D call and was not checked against the DNA. TRBV21-1 has pseudogene status. CDR3 length: 16 residues. The CDR3 nucleotides read TGTGCCAGCAGCATGCGGACAGTTCCTGGGACAGATACGCAGTATTTT. It translates to CASSMRTVPGTDTQYF.

There are a few counts of this clone. This rearrangement joins TRBV30 to TRBJ1-2; 8 bases are shared with TRBD1. Germline loops: CDR1 GTSNPN, CDR2 SVGIG (reference sequence). The V and J ends lost 3 bases and 4 bases, in that order; junction bases with no gene match: 4. The CDR3 runs to 13 residues. The CDR3 here is CAWRTGVGYGYTF. The CDR3, as DNA: TGTGCCTGGAGGACAGGGGTTGGCTATGGCTACACCTTC.

This clone was seen a handful of times. V gene TRBV7-2 combines with J gene TRBJ1-6; 7 nucleotides match TRBD1. This CDR3 region has 15 residues. Germline V gives CDR1 SGHTA, CDR2 FQGNSA. V gave up 1 base and J gave up 7 bases; unmatched junction bases: 4. Here the CDR3 reads CASSLEGQPNSPLHF. The CDR3 DNA follows: TGTGCCAGCAGCTTAGAGGGACAGCCGAATTCACCCCTCCACTTT.

This clone has a handful of counts. The DNA of the CDR3 is TGTGCCAGCAGCTTAGTGGTGGCGGGAGGTGAGACCCAGTACTTC. This sequence encodes CASSLVVAGGETQYF. J is TRBJ2-5 and V is TRBV7-9, with TRBD2 matching over 8 bases. CDR3 length: 15 amino acids. Germline CDR1 is SEHNR and CDR2 is FQNEAQ (reference sequence). Trimming took 1 base from V and 5 from J; bases not matched to a gene: 6.

This clone was detected a few times. This CDR3 is CASTPEQGVYNEQFF. In DNA, the CDR3 is TGTGCCAGCACCCCTGAACAGGGGGTCTACAATGAGCAGTTCTTC. V usage is TRBV28 and J usage is TRBJ2-1; TRBD1 matches at 8 bases. The V gene end was trimmed by 7 bases and the J gene end by 3 bases; junction bases not matched to a gene: 8. CDR1 and CDR2 from the germline V gene are MDHEN and SYDVKM. The length of the CDR3 is 15 residues. The full variable domain, with the rest looked up from reference TRBV28 and TRBJ2-1, is DVKVTQSSRYLVKRTGEKVFLECVQDMDHENMFWYRQDPGLGLRLIYFSYDVKMKEKGDIPEGYSVSREKKERFSLILESASTNQTSMYLCASTPEQGVYNEQFFGPGTRLTVL.

This chain links TRBV4-3 with TRBJ1-2; 10 positions match TRBD1. Germline CDR1 LGHNA, CDR2 YSLEER. J lost 5 bases, V lost 3 bases, and 6 bases had no gene match. CDR3 length equals 15 residues. The CDR3 spells CASSQTGQGMYGYTF. Here the CDR3 DNA reads TGCGCCAGCAGCCAGACGGGACAGGGGATGTATGGCTACACCTTC.